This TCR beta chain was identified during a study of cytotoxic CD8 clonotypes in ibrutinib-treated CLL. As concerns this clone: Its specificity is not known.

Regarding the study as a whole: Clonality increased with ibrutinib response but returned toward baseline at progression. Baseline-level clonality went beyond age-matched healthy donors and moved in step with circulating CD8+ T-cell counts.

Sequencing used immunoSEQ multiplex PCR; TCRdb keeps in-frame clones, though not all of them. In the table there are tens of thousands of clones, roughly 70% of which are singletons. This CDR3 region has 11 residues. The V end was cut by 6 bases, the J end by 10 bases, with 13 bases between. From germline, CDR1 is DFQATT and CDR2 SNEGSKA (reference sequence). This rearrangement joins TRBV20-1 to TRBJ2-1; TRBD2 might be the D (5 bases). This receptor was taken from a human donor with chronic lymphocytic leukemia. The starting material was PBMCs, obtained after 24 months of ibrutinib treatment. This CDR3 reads CSAPRPGEQFF. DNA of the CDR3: TGCAGTGCGCCACGACCGGGAGAGCAGTTCTTC.